The T cell receptor (beta chain) under discussion was sequenced for a study of CD8+ T cells in alopecia areata. The study, taken as a whole, reports: Alphabeta T cells residing in normal skin are also sequenced in scalp samples. In lesional scalp, particularly from alopecia totalis/universalis, clonality was higher than in normal scalp.

A note on this clone: The antigen is not known.

In each case, RNA was isolated and then reverse transcribed into cDNA as the sequencing template. Sequencing was performed with immunoSEQ multiplex PCR; in TCRdb, only in-frame clones are kept and a portion is missing. The sample carries 100,000 to 150,000 clones, about 49% recorded once. This CDR3 is 17 amino acids long. Losses at the gene ends were 5 bases for V and 3 bases for J; bases not matched to a gene: 8. CDR1 and CDR2 from the germline V gene are PRHDT and FYEKMQ (reference sequence). The sequenced sample was CD8+ T cells sorted from blood, obtained at week 0. The origin of this receptor is a human donor with alopecia areata. V is TRBV13 and J is TRBJ2-3; 13 bases are a match to TRBD2. The CDR3 reads CASSEPGLAGSTDTQYF. CDR3 DNA: TGTGCCAGCAGCGAACCGGGACTAGCGGGAAGTACAGATACGCAGTATTTT.